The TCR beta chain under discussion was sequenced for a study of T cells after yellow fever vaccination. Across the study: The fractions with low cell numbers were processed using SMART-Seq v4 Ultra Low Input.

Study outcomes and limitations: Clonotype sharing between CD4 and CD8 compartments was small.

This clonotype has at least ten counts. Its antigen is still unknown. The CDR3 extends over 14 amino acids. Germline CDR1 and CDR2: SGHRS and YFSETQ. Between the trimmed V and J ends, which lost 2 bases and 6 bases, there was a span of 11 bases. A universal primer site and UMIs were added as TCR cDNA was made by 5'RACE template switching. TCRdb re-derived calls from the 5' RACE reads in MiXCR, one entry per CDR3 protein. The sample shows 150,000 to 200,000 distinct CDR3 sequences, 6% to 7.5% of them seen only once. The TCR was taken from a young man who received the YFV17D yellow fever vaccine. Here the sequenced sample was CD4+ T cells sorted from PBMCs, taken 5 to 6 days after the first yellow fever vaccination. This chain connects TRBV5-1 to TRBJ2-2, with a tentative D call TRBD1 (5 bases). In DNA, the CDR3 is TGCGCCAGCAGCTTCCGACAGCTTCCCGGGGAGCTGTTTTTT. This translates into CASSFRQLPGELFF.